The next 13 T cell receptor beta chains were all read from a single sample in a study of blood T cell repertoires in COVID-19. Clones were read by immunoSEQ multiplex PCR, and TCRdb kept only the in-frame ones, dropping some. Counted here are 80,000 to 100,000 clones, over 70% occurring once; the ten biggest clones make up about 4.1%. The source material was peripheral blood. The receptors were gathered from a man aged 60-69 years with acute or convalescent COVID-19.

The rearrangement joins TRBV10-3 to TRBJ2-3; 9 nucleotides agree with TRBD1. This CDR3 is built from 15 residues. Trimming took 5 bases from V and 2 from J; bases not matched to a gene: 5. CDR1 and CDR2 from the germline V gene are ENHRY and SYGVKD. The CDR3 nucleotides read TGTGCCATCAGTCCACAGGGGGCGAACACAGATACGCAGTATTTT. This encodes CAISPQGANTDTQYF.

The rearrangement uses TRBV29-1 and TRBJ1-1; tentative D call: TRBD1 (6 bases). The CDR3 extends over 12 amino acids. V lost 7 bases, J lost 2 bases, and 11 bases lay in between. Germline V gives CDR1 SQVTM, CDR2 ANQGSEA. Written as DNA, the CDR3 is TGCAGCGCAAGACAGGAAAACACTGAAGCTTTCTTT. It encodes CSARQENTEAFF.

The J gene is TRBJ2-1, the V gene TRBV7-6, with 11 bases fitting TRBD2. CDR1 is SGHVS and CDR2 is FNYEAQ in the germline V gene. J lost 4 bases, V lost 4 bases, and 9 bases had no gene match. This CDR3 region has 17 residues. CDR3 nucleotides: TGTGCCAGCAGCTCCCGCTCCGGGACTAGCGGTTACAATGAGCAGTTCTTC. Amino acids: CASSSRSGTSGYNEQFF. The full variable domain, completed using reference TRBV7-6 and TRBJ2-1, is GAGVSQSPRYKVTKRGQDVALRCDPISGHVSLYWYRQALGQGPEFLTYFNYEAQQDKSGLPNDRFSAERPEGSISTLTIQRTEQRDSAMYRCASSSRSGTSGYNEQFFGPGTRLTVL.

The chain links TRBV2 to TRBJ2-1, with D maybe TRBD2 (5 bases). The CDR3 is made up of 14 amino acids. V lost 8 bases, J lost 0 bases, and 11 bases lay in between. CDR1 SNHLY and CDR2 FYNNEI come from the germline V gene. The CDR3 nucleotides are TGTGCCAGCGACTACGGTGTCTCCTACAATGAGCAGTTCTTC. The encoded protein is CASDYGVSYNEQFF.

The chain employs TRBV6-2 or TRBV6-3 and TRBJ2-4; no definite D call. The CDR3 totals 11 residues. Trimming pared 0 bases from V and 11 bases from J, leaving 5 bases between. From germline, CDR1 is MNHEY and CDR2 SVGEGT. In DNA form, the CDR3 reads TGTGCCAGCAGTTACTCGTCATTTCAGTACTTC. Its translation is CASSYSSFQYF.

This CDR3 is CASSVGLGLAPNNEQFF. The CDR3 nucleotides are TGTGCCAGCAGCGTGGGCCTGGGACTAGCCCCTAACAATGAGCAGTTCTTC. This chain uses TRBV9 with TRBJ2-1, with 9 bases identical to TRBD2. Trimming cost V 2 bases and J 5 bases; bases outside gene matches: 11. The CDR3 has 17 residues. Germline V gene sequence: CDR1 SGDLS, CDR2 YYNGEE.

The chain links TRBV7-2 to TRBJ1-1; a weak D match, TRBD1 (5 bases). This CDR3 contains 15 residues. Germline V gene lookup returns CDR1 SGHTA and CDR2 FQGNSA. V lost 2 bases, J lost 3 bases, and 13 bases lay in between. The CDR3 is CASSLSEGLYTEAFF. The CDR3 DNA reads TGTGCCAGCAGCTTATCGGAGGGGTTATACACTGAAGCTTTCTTT.

The chain joins TRBV2 to TRBJ2-3; the match to TRBD2 covers 7 bases. The CDR3 is 11 amino acids. Unmatched junction bases numbered 3, after V lost 9 bases and J lost 6 bases. Looked up from germline, CDR1 is SNHLY and CDR2 is FYNNEI. The chain's CDR3 is CARRGSDTQYF. Here the CDR3 DNA reads TGTGCCAGGCGGGGGTCGGATACGCAGTATTTT.

This clone has a handful of counts. This rearrangement joins TRBV11-3 to TRBJ1-2, with D hard to call. Per the germline V gene, CDR1 is SGHNT and CDR2 is YENEEA. The CDR3 totals 16 residues. V lost 5 bases and J lost 8, with 24 bases in between. The CDR3 here is CASSPRSGPISSGYTF. CDR3 bases: TGTGCCAGCAGCCCTCGGTCAGGTCCCATTTCGTCCGGCTACACCTTC.

This clone came up a few times. The rearrangement uses TRBV7-8 and TRBJ2-1; tentatively, D is TRBD2 (6 bases). The germline V gene encodes CDR1 SGHVS and CDR2 FQNEAQ. The CDR3 contains 14 residues. V lost 5 bases and J lost 3, with 11 bases in between. The CDR3 loop reads CASSPWGDYNEQFF. The CDR3 DNA sequence: TGTGCCAGCAGCCCATGGGGGGACTACAATGAGCAGTTCTTC.

J is TRBJ2-1 and V is TRBV9; perhaps TRBD2 as D (6 bases). Germline V gene sequence: CDR1 SGDLS, CDR2 YYNGEE. The V gene lost 3 bases and the J gene lost 6 bases, with 13 bases spanning the gap. The CDR3 sequence is 14 residues long. CDR3 nucleotide sequence: TGTGCCAGCAGCGCTTCCGGGGGTTTCAATGAGCAGTTCTTC. It codes for CASSASGGFNEQFF.

The gene calls are TRBV30 and TRBJ2-1; D is perhaps TRBD1 (6 bases). This CDR3 has 12 amino acids. The germline V gene has CDR1 GTSNPN and CDR2 SVGIG (reference sequence). V was cut by 0 bases and J by 15 bases, with 15 bases left in between. CDR3 sequence: CAWSVQGSPPFF. Written as DNA, the CDR3 is TGTGCCTGGAGTGTACAGGGTTCTCCCCCGTTCTTC.

This clone has only a few counts. In DNA, the CDR3 is TGTGCCAGCAGCTCGCAGACAGGGGAAGATACGCAGTATTTT. The encoded protein is CASSSQTGEDTQYF. This chain joins TRBV7-8 and TRBJ2-3; 8 nucleotides align to TRBD1. The V and J ends lost 4 bases and 5 bases, in that order; junction bases with no gene match: 5. The CDR3 totals 14 residues. The germline V gene has CDR1 SGHVS and CDR2 FQNEAQ. Variable domain in full (rest from reference TRBV7-8 and TRBJ2-3): GAGVSQSPRYKVAKRGQDVALRCDPISGHVSLFWYQQALGQGPEFLTYFQNEAQLDKSGLPSDRFFAERPEGSVSTLKIQRTQQEDSAVYLCASSSQTGEDTQYFGPGTRLTVL.